These 27 T cell receptor beta chains share one sample of origin, sequenced in a study of metastatic and nonmetastatic thyroid tumors. With MiXCR, TCRdb reprocessed the PCR reads. The sample records about 32,000 clones, under 8% being singletons. Treatment of any kind had been given to no patient before thyroid surgery. Sequencing input: blood. The receptors derive from a female donor with papillary thyroid cancer or a benign thyroid nodule (not recorded which). Some clones in this sample may be carry-over from other donors' samples.

Ten or more counts support this clone. The rearrangement links TRBV6-4 to TRBJ2-1, with TRBD2 as a possible D gene (5 bases). The length of the CDR3 is 15 residues. Germline assignment: CDR1 MRHNA and CDR2 SNTAGT. V was shortened by 4 bases and J by 3 bases, with 13 bases between the two germline ends. CDR3: CASSGSSVDYNEQFF. The CDR3 DNA reads as TGTGCCAGCAGTGGGAGTAGCGTGGACTACAATGAGCAGTTCTTC.

This clone was counted many times. The gene calls are TRBV7-8 and TRBJ1-1, with unresolved D. Germline assignment: CDR1 SGHVS and CDR2 FQNEAQ. CDR3 size: 14 residues. V dropped 3 bases and J dropped 6 bases, with 14 bases sitting between them. This CDR3 reads CASSLSDLASEAFF. In DNA, the CDR3 is TGTGCCAGCAGCTTGAGCGATTTAGCGTCTGAAGCTTTCTTT.

There are many counts of this clone. This chain links TRBV7-2 with TRBJ2-7; 12 bases line up with TRBD2. This CDR3 comprises 15 residues. Trimming at V came to 3 bases and at J to 3 bases, leaving 3 bases not matched to a gene. The germline V gene encodes CDR1 SGHTA and CDR2 FQGNSA. The DNA of the CDR3 is TGTGCCAGCAGCTTCACTAGCGGGAGGTTCTACGAGCAGTACTTC. This encodes CASSFTSGRFYEQYF. Combining the CDR3 with reference TRBV7-2 and TRBJ2-7 gives the whole variable domain GAGVSQSPSNKVTEKGKDVELRCDPISGHTALYWYRQSLGQGLEFLIYFQGNSAPDKSGLPSDRFSAERTGGSVSTLTIQRTQQEDSAVYLCASSFTSGRFYEQYFGPGTRLTVT.

This clone came up a few times. Here the CDR3 reads CASSLPGRLSTEAFF. The CDR3 region has the DNA TGTGCCAGCAGCCTCCCAGGTCGGCTTAGCACTGAAGCTTTCTTT. The V call is TRBV12-1, the J call TRBJ1-1. TRBV12-1 is designated a pseudogene. The CDR3 loop spans 15 amino acids.

This clone was recorded many times. The same CDR3 is also encoded by other DNA sequences in this sample. The CDR3 loop is CSARVGGNQPQHF. In DNA form, the CDR3 reads TGCAGTGCTAGGGTAGGGGGCAATCAGCCCCAGCATTTT. The chain combines TRBV20-1 with TRBJ1-5, with D perhaps TRBD1 (5 bases). V lost 3 bases and J lost 2, with 8 bases in between. Germline V CDR1 and CDR2: DFQATT, SNEGSKA (reference sequence). The CDR3 length is 13 residues.

The rearrangement links TRBV7-2 to TRBJ2-1; tentative D call: TRBD1 (6 bases). Germline V gene sequence: CDR1 SGHTA, CDR2 FQGNSA. The CDR3 is made up of 14 amino acids. Trimming removed 0 bases at V and 9 bases at J, with 12 bases between. CDR3 DNA: TGTGCCAGCAGCTTAGCCTTGGGGGCTGGTGAGCAGTTCTTC. Amino acids: CASSLALGAGEQFF.

Regarding this clone: An end of the junction differs from the germline gene, which may be a read error. The chain recombines TRBV7-2 with TRBJ2-5, with 10 bases fitting TRBD2. This CDR3 has 15 amino acids. Per germline, CDR1 SGHTA and CDR2 FQGNSA. CDR3 sequence (DNA): TGTGCCAGCAGCTTGGGACTAGCGAACGGAGAGGCCCAGTACTTC. This sequence encodes CASSLGLANGEAQYF. Using reference TRBV7-2 and TRBJ2-5 for the parts outside the CDR3, the full variable domain is GAGVSQSPSNKVTEKGKDVELRCDPISGHTALYWYRQSLGQGLEFLIYFQGNSAPDKSGLPSDRFSAERTGGSVSTLTIQRTQQEDSAVYLCASSLGLANGEAQYFGPGTRLLVL.

This clone qualifies as medium-sized. V and J are TRBV6-1 and TRBJ2-3, with D perhaps TRBD2 (6 bases). Trimming stripped 6 bases from V and 5 bases from J, with 18 bases between. The CDR3 is 15 amino acids. In germline, CDR1 is MNHNS, CDR2 SASEGT. CDR3: CASSLLWRDGDTQYF. The CDR3 DNA reads as TGTGCCAGCAGCCTCTTATGGCGGGATGGAGATACGCAGTATTTT.

This clone was seen at least ten times. The chain carries TRBV11-1 and TRBJ2-7; possible D gene TRBD2, 6 bases. In germline, CDR1 is SGHAT, CDR2 FQDESV (reference sequence). V dropped 1 base and J dropped 2 bases, with 9 bases sitting between them. CDR3 length: 14 residues. For the CDR3, the DNA is TGTGCCAGCAGCTTAGTGGGGGAGGCCTACGAGCAGTACTTC. It encodes CASSLVGEAYEQYF.

This clone showed up many times. The chain uses TRBV6-1 and TRBJ2-1, with 8 bases lining up with TRBD2. Germline assignment: CDR1 MNHNS and CDR2 SASEGT. This CDR3 has 12 amino acids. V dropped 5 bases and J dropped 6; count of bases not matched to a gene: 0. Here the CDR3 reads CASSRGGNEQFF. The CDR3 nucleotides are TGTGCCAGCAGTCGGGGGGGCAATGAGCAGTTCTTC.

This clone was counted between two and nine times. The rearrangement uses TRBV14 and TRBJ2-3, with D unclear. Trimming removed 4 bases from V and 2 bases from J, with 16 bases in between. The CDR3 extends over 16 amino acids. CDR1 is SGHDN, CDR2 FVKESK, per germline. CDR3 protein: CASSPTPPGITDTQYF. In nucleotides, the CDR3 is TGTGCCAGCAGCCCCACCCCCCCAGGTATCACAGATACGCAGTATTTT.

This clone appeared many times. This chain joins TRBV6-4 and TRBJ1-2; D is possibly TRBD1 (6 bases). V shed 9 bases and J shed 7 bases, with 12 bases lying between them. The CDR3 consists of 11 residues. Germline V gene lookup returns CDR1 MRHNA and CDR2 SNTAGT. The CDR3 protein is CASSGGVGYTF. The CDR3 DNA reads TGTGCCAGTTCGGGGGGCGTTGGCTACACCTTC.

There are many counts of this clone. As DNA, the CDR3 is TGTGCCAGCAGTGACCAGATGAGGTCTGAAGCTTTCTTT. Its translation is CASSDQMRSEAFF. The chain links TRBV6-1 to TRBJ1-1; D unresolved. Germline V gene data show CDR1 as MNHNS and CDR2 as SASEGT. Trimming removed 3 bases from V and 6 bases from J, with 11 bases in between. The CDR3 is 13 amino acids.

This clone was picked up many times. The V call is TRBV27, the J call TRBJ2-7, with a tentative D call TRBD2 (5 bases). CDR1 and CDR2 (germline): MNHEY, SMNVEV (reference sequence). The V end was cut by 5 bases, the J end by 0 bases, with 11 bases between. This CDR3 spans 14 amino acids. Written as DNA, the CDR3 is TGTGCCAGCAGTCGGACTGTTAGCTCCTACGAGCAGTACTTC. It is translated as CASSRTVSSYEQYF.

This clone was found a few times. The rearrangement uses TRBV5-4 and TRBJ2-3; TRBD2 might be the D (7 bases). The CDR3 length is 16 residues. Looked up from germline, CDR1 is SGHNT and CDR2 is YYREEE (reference sequence). V gave up 0 bases and J gave up 4 bases, with 15 bases separating them. CDR3 nucleotide sequence: TGTGCCAGCAGCTTGGGGGGGGGCTCGAGGGCAGATACGCAGTATTTT. It translates to CASSLGGGSRADTQYF.

This clone has at least ten counts. The chain links TRBV20-1 to TRBJ2-3; weak D call: TRBD2 (6 bases). CDR1 and CDR2 (germline): DFQATT, SNEGSKA (reference sequence). The CDR3 is 14 amino acids. Deletions cut 3 bases from V and 0 bases from J, with 10 bases between. The CDR3: CSARTRESTDTQYF. In nucleotides, the CDR3 is TGCAGTGCTAGGACGCGGGAAAGCACAGATACGCAGTATTTT.

The table lists this clone with a few counts. The genes are TRBV4-1 and TRBJ2-3; the D gene could be TRBD1 or TRBD2 (5 bases each). The ends were cut back, 4 bases at V and 2 bases at J, with 28 bases in the middle. The CDR3 has 20 residues. The germline V gene has CDR1 MGHRA and CDR2 YSYEKL. The CDR3 region has the DNA TGCGCCAGCAGCCTATCGGACCCCGACGGGGCCGCAGGAGACACAGATACGCAGTATTTT. The encoded protein is CASSLSDPDGAAGDTDTQYF.

This clone was seen more than once but under ten times. This may arise from a read error, as a much more abundant clone is one base away. The chain employs TRBV10-1 and TRBJ2-1; 9 nucleotides match TRBD2. The V segment lost 6 bases and the J segment 5 bases; nucleotides outside the gene matches: 11. From germline, CDR1 is WNHNN and CDR2 SYGVQD (reference sequence). This CDR3 has 16 amino acids. The CDR3 nucleotides are TGCGCCAGCAGCTTGGTGTTAGCGGGAGCACACAATGAGCAGTTCTTC. It yields the protein CASSLVLAGAHNEQFF.

On this clone itself: One base away lies a much larger clone, so this may be a sequencing read error. The rearrangement uses TRBV5-1 and TRBJ1-1; D ambiguous. Trimming took 4 bases from V and 4 from J, leaving 14 bases between them. Germline-derived CDR1 and CDR2 are SGHRS and YFSETQ. The CDR3 is made up of 14 amino acids. The CDR3 loop is CASSRRNGSTEAFF. The CDR3 nucleotides are TGCGCCAGCAGCCGTAGAAACGGTAGCACTGAAGCTTTCTTT.

This clone was found many times. The chain is built from TRBV5-5 and TRBJ2-7; tentatively, D is TRBD1 (5 bases). With 4 bases removed from V and 3 bases from J, the gap between germline ends came to 11 bases. Germline-derived CDR1 and CDR2 are SGHKS and YYEKEE (reference sequence). The CDR3 extends over 13 amino acids. The CDR3, as DNA: TGTGCCAGCAGCCTTGACAGAGACTACGAGCAGTACTTC. This encodes CASSLDRDYEQYF. Using reference TRBV5-5 and TRBJ2-7 for the parts outside the CDR3, the full variable domain is DAGVTQSPTHLIKTRGQQVTLRCSPISGHKSVSWYQQVLGQGPQFIFQYYEKEERGRGNFPDRFSARQFPNYSSELNVNALLLGDSALYLCASSLDRDYEQYFGPGTRLTVT.

The table lists this clone with a few counts. The chain joins TRBV27 to TRBJ2-2; D uncertain. V lost 3 bases and J 5 bases, leaving 16 bases between the germline ends. The CDR3 has 16 residues. Looked up from germline, CDR1 is MNHEY and CDR2 is SMNVEV (reference sequence). CDR3 sequence (DNA): TGTGCCAGCAGTTTGGGTAATTTTGGAGTGACCGGGGAGCTGTTTTTT. Amino acids: CASSLGNFGVTGELFF.

There are many counts of this clone. The identical CDR3 is also encoded by other nucleotide sequences in the sample. The chain uses TRBV4-1 and TRBJ2-7; D may be TRBD2 (5 bases). V was cut by 1 base and J by 1 base, with 5 bases left in between. The CDR3 has 13 amino acids. Germline V gene data show CDR1 as MGHRA and CDR2 as YSYEKL. CDR3 bases: TGCGCCAGCAGCCAAGGAGGGTCCTACGAGCAGTACTTC. Translation: CASSQGGSYEQYF.

This clone is deemed medium-sized. This chain joins TRBV6-2 or TRBV6-3 and TRBJ1-3; unclear D gene. Trimming took 8 bases from V and 0 from J, leaving 17 bases between them. The germline V gene encodes CDR1 MNHEY and CDR2 SVGEGT. CDR3 size: 16 residues. The CDR3, as DNA: TGTGCCAGCCCTAACCCGGGCAGCCGCTCTGGAAACACCATATATTTT. It yields the protein CASPNPGSRSGNTIYF.

This clone was recorded many times. This sequence joins TRBV18 and TRBJ2-1; perhaps TRBD2 as D (6 bases). Germline values: CDR1 KGHSH, CDR2 LQKENI. With 0 bases removed from V and 10 bases from J, the gap between germline ends came to 13 bases. The CDR3 length is 14 residues. The CDR3: CASSPPLEGGEQFF. CDR3 DNA: TGTGCCAGCTCACCACCTCTGGAGGGTGGCGAGCAGTTCTTC.

This clone was seen repeatedly, ten times or more. The chain couples TRBV18 to TRBJ2-3; no clear D. The V end lost 2 bases, the J end lost 2 bases, and 8 bases lay between the germline ends. This CDR3 has 14 residues. Germline lookup yields CDR1 KGHSH and CDR2 LQKENI. DNA for the CDR3: TGTGCCAGCTCACCATTTCCCTCCACAGATACGCAGTATTTT. Protein: CASSPFPSTDTQYF.

This clone has a count of ten or more. This chain uses TRBV18 with TRBJ1-1, with unresolved D. Germline V gene sequence: CDR1 KGHSH, CDR2 LQKENI. The V end lost 3 bases, the J end lost 0 bases, and 11 bases lay between the germline ends. The CDR3 spans 15 residues. The CDR3 loop is CASSPGEGLNTEAFF. The CDR3 DNA follows: TGTGCCAGCTCACCTGGTGAAGGATTGAACACTGAAGCTTTCTTT. Drawing the rest from reference TRBV18 and TRBJ1-1, the complete variable domain is NAGVMQNPRHLVRRRGQEARLRCSPMKGHSHVYWYRQLPEEGLKFMVYLQKENIIDESGMPKERFSAEFPKEGPSILRIQQVVRGDSAAYFCASSPGEGLNTEAFFGQGTRLTVV.

This clone was recorded at least ten times. One junction end disagrees with the germline gene, perhaps due to a read error. V usage is TRBV4-1 and J usage is TRBJ1-1; D is possibly TRBD1 (5 bases). The CDR3 spans 11 residues. Germline V gives CDR1 MGHRA, CDR2 YSYEKL. The CDR3 nucleotides are TGCGCCAGCAGCACGACGAGACAGTTCCAGTTT. Encoded protein: CASSTTRQFQF.